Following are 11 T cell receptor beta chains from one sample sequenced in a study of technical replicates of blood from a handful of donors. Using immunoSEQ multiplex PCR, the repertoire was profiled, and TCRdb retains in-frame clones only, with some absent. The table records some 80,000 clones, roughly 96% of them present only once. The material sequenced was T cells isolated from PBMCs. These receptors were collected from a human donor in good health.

The DNA of the CDR3 is TGTGCCAGCAGCCCCACTTACGACAATGAGCAGTTCTTC. It is translated as CASSPTYDNEQFF. V gene TRBV7-2 combines with J gene TRBJ2-1; no reliable D call. CDR1 and CDR2 from the germline V gene are SGHTA and FQGNSA. The CDR3 spans 13 residues. Between the trimmed V and J ends, which lost 5 bases and 5 bases, there was a span of 10 bases.

CDR3 residues: CASSVDGASGRTGSDTQYF. DNA of the CDR3: TGTGCCAGCAGCGTAGACGGGGCTAGCGGGAGAACGGGGTCAGATACGCAGTATTTT. The chain uses TRBV9 and TRBJ2-3, with 10 nucleotides matching TRBD2. Germline lookup yields CDR1 SGDLS and CDR2 YYNGEE. The CDR3 runs 19 residues. With 0 bases clipped from V and 4 bases from J, the junction kept 14 bases outside the gene matches.

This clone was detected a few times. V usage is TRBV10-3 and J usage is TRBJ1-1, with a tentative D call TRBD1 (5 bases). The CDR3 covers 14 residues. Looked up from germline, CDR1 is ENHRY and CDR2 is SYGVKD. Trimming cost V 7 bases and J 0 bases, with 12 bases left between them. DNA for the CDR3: TGTGCCATCAAAAGGGGTATTATGAACACTGAAGCTTTCTTT. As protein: CAIKRGIMNTEAFF.

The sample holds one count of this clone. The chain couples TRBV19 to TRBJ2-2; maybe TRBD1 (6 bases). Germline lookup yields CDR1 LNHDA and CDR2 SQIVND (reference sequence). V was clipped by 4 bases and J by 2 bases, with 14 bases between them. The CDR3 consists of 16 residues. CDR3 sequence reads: CASSKDPGHNTGELFF. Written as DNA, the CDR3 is TGTGCCAGTAGTAAAGACCCGGGACACAACACCGGGGAGCTGTTTTTT. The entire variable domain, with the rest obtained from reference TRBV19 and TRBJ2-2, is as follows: DGGITQSPKYLFRKEGQNVTLSCEQNLNHDAMYWYRQDPGQGLRLIYYSQIVNDFQKGDIAEGYSVSREKKESFPLTVTSAQKNPTAFYLCASSKDPGHNTGELFFGEGSRLTVL.

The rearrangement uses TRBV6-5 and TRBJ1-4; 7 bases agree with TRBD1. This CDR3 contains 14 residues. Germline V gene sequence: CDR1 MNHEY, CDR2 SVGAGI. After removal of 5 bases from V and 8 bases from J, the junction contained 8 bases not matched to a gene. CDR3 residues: CASSGGQWFEKLFF. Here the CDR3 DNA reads TGTGCCAGCAGTGGGGGACAGTGGTTCGAAAAACTGTTTTTT.

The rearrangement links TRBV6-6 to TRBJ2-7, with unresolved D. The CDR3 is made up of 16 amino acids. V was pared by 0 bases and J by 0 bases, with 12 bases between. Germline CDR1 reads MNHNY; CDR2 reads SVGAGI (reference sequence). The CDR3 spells CASSYSLFPNSYEQYF. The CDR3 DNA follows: TGTGCCAGCAGTTACTCGTTGTTCCCAAACTCCTACGAGCAGTACTTC.

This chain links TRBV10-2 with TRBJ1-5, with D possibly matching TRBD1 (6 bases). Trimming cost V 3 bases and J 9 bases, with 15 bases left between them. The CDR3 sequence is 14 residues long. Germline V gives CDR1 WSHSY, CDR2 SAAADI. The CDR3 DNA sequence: TGCGCCAGCAGTGACCGGACAGATTCAGGGCCCCAGCATTTT. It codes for CASSDRTDSGPQHF.

The chain's CDR3 is CASSRTGWTENEKLFF. CDR3 nucleotides: TGTGCCAGCAGCCGGACAGGGTGGACAGAAAATGAAAAACTGTTTTTT. V and J are TRBV11-3 and TRBJ1-4; the match to TRBD1 covers 8 bases. Trimming took 5 bases from V and 5 from J; bases not matched to a gene: 10. Germline V gene lookup returns CDR1 SGHNT and CDR2 YENEEA. The CDR3 length is 16 residues. The whole variable domain, remainder taken from reference TRBV11-3 and TRBJ1-4, is EAGVVQSPRYKIIEKKQPVAFWCNPISGHNTLYWYLQNLGQGPELLIRYENEEAVDDSQLPKDRFSAERLKGVDSTLKIQPAELGDSAVYLCASSRTGWTENEKLFFGSGTQLSVL.

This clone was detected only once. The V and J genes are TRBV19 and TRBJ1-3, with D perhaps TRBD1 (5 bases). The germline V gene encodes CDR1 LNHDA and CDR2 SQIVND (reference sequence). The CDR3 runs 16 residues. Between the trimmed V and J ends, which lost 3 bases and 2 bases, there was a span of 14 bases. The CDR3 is CASSILMRGPGNTIYF. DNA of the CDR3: TGTGCCAGTAGTATTCTAATGCGGGGACCTGGAAACACCATATATTTT.

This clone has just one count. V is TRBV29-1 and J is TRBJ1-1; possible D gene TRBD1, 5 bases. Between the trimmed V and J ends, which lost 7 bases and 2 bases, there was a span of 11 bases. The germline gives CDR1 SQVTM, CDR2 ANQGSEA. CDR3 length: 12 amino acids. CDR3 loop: CSGTKPNTEAFF. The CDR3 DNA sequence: TGCAGCGGGACAAAGCCTAACACTGAAGCTTTCTTT.

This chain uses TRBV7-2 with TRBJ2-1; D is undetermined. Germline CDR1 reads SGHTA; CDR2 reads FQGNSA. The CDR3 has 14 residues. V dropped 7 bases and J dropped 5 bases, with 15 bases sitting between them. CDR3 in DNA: TGTGCCAGCAAAGAGAGCCACCCGAACAATGAGCAGTTCTTC. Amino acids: CASKESHPNNEQFF.